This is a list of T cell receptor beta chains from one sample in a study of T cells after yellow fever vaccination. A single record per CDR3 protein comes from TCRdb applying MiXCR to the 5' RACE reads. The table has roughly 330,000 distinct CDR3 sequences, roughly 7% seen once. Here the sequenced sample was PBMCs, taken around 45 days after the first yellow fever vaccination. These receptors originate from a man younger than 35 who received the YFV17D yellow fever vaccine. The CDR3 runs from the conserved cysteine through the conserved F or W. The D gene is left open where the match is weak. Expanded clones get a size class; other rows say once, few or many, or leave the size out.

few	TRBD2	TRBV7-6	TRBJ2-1	CASSLFPGGAALDEQFF	TGTGCCAGCAGCTTATTCCCCGGGGGGGCTGCGCTCGATGAGCAGTTCTTC
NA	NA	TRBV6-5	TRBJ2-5	CASSYGPQGRETQYF	TGTGCCAGCAGTTACGGACCTCAGGGAAGGGAGACCCAGTACTTC
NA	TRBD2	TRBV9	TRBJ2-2	CASSPRVSGGDTGELFF	TGTGCCAGCAGCCCCAGGGTTAGCGGGGGGGATACCGGGGAGCTGTTTTTT
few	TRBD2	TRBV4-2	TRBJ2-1	CASSPGGAEVNEQFF	TGTGCCAGCAGCCCCGGGGGGGCCGAGGTAAATGAGCAGTTCTTC
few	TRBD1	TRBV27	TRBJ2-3	CASSFLGQGWQDTQYF	TGTGCCAGCAGTTTCTTGGGACAGGGTTGGCAAGATACGCAGTATTTT
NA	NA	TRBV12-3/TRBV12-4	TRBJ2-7	CASSFGGRNEQYF	TGTGCCAGCAGTTTCGGGGGGCGCAACGAGCAGTACTTC
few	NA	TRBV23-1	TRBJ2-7	CASSQSAGAYEQYF	TGCGCCAGCAGTCAATCGGCTGGCGCCTACGAGCAGTACTTC
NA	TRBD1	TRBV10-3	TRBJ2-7	CAIRNRDSSYEQYF	TGTGCCATCAGGAACCGGGACAGCTCCTACGAGCAGTACTTC
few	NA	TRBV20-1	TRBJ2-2	CSARRFSSGELFF	TGCAGTGCTAGGAGGTTTTCCTCCGGGGAGCTGTTTTTT
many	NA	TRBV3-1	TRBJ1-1	CASSQEAQRAFF	TGTGCCAGCAGCCAAGAGGCACAGCGAGCTTTCTTT
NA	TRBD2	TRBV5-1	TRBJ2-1	CASSLGSAGSEQFF	TGCGCCAGCAGCTTGGGGTCAGCGGGGAGTGAGCAGTTCTTC
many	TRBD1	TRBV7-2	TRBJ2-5	CASTLAGTGEETQYF	TGTGCCAGCACCCTAGCCGGGACAGGGGAAGAGACCCAGTACTTC
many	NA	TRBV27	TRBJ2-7	CASSQQAGGPYEQYF	TGTGCCAGCAGTCAACAGGCAGGGGGGCCCTACGAGCAGTACTTC
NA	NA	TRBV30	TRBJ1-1	CAWSVWGGGTEAFF	TGTGCCTGGAGTGTTTGGGGAGGTGGCACTGAAGCTTTCTTT
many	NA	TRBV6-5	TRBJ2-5	CASSYSGGTQETQYF	TGTGCCAGCAGTTACTCAGGGGGGACCCAAGAGACCCAGTACTTC
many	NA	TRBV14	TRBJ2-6	CASSQEKAGPSSGANVLTF	TGTGCCAGCAGCCAAGAGAAGGCGGGACCCAGCTCTGGGGCCAACGTCCTGACTTTC